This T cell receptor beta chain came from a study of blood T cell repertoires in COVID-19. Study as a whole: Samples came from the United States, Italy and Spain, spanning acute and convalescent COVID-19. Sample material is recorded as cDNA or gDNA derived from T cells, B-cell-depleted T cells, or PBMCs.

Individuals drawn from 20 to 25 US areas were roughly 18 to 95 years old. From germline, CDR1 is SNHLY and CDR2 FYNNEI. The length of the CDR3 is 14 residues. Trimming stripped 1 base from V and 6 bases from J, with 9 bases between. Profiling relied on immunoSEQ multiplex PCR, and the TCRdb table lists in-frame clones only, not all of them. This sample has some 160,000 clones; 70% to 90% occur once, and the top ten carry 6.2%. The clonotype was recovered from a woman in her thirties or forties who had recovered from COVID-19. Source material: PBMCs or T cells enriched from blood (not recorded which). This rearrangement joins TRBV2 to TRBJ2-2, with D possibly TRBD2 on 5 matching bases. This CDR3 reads CASSEVRAAGELFF. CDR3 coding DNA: TGTGCCAGCAGTGAAGTTCGAGCGGCCGGGGAGCTGTTTTTT.